This T cell receptor beta chain is drawn from a study of T cell responses to AZD1222 COVID-19 vaccine. About the study: Some second doses came at about 4 weeks and others at about 12 weeks; these were pooled.

Study-level points and caveats: Clonal diversity may have been underestimated, and the donors were mostly white British, with more females than males. Baseline seropositivity characterized only a handful of AZD1222 recipients.

Measured with immunoSEQ multiplex PCR; TCRdb has only the in-frame clones, and not every one. This table holds 80,000 or so clones, roughly four fifths found once. Comments on this clone: The antigen remains unidentified.

The clonotype originates from an adult in good health. The input for sequencing was peripheral blood, taken on day 0 of AZD1222 vaccination.

CDR3: CASSLYTTNYGYTF. CDR3 nucleotide sequence: TGTGCCAGCAGCTTATACACCACTAACTATGGCTACACCTTC. This chain joins TRBV7-2 and TRBJ1-2; D gene ambiguous. The CDR3 has 14 amino acids. Trimming pared 2 bases from V and 0 bases from J, leaving 7 bases between. CDR1 is SGHTA and CDR2 is FQGNSA in the germline V gene.